This entry lists 4 T cell receptor beta chains sequenced from one sample in a study of early T cells in non-severe SARS-CoV-2 infection. TCRdb reanalysed the 5' RACE reads using MiXCR and keeps one entry per CDR3 protein. The sample carries tens of thousands of distinct CDR3 sequences, approximately 9% recorded once. The specimen was whole blood. Source of these receptors: an adult who was a healthcare worker with PCR-confirmed SARS-CoV-2 infection or an uninfected control (not recorded which).

This clonotype was detected many times. V is TRBV28 and J is TRBJ2-2; the D call may be TRBD1 or TRBD2 (5 bases each). Germline V gives CDR1 MDHEN, CDR2 SYDVKM. CDR3 size: 14 residues. Trimming took off 10 bases at V and 7 bases at J, with 19 bases between the two ends. The CDR3 coding sequence is TGTGCCACCCATGGGACCAACAGCTTCGGGGAGCTGTTTTTT. This translates into CATHGTNSFGELFF.

This clonotype was recorded a few times. The genes are TRBV12-3 or TRBV12-4 and TRBJ2-1; possibly TRBD2 for D (5 bases). Trimming cost V 6 bases and J 7 bases, with 16 bases left between them. This CDR3 region has 14 residues. The CDR3 bases are TGTGCCAGCAGCCCCCCGGGGTCGAGTAATGAGCAGTTCTTC. Translated, it gives CASSPPGSSNEQFF.

The chain is built from TRBV5-1 and TRBJ2-3; 7 bases map to TRBD1. There are 16 residues in the CDR3. Germline CDR1 reads SGHRS; CDR2 reads YFSETQ. The V gene end was trimmed by 4 bases and the J gene end by 0 bases; junction bases not matched to a gene: 8. The CDR3 sequence: CASSSVGQLSTDTQYF. The CDR3 nucleotides read TGCGCCAGCAGCAGCGTGGGACAGCTTAGCACAGATACGCAGTATTTT.

This clonotype is categorized as medium-sized (0.01 to 0.1%). The genes are TRBV27 and TRBJ1-2; a weak D match, TRBD1 (5 bases). CDR1 is MNHEY, CDR2 SMNVEV, per germline (reference sequence). This CDR3 is built from 13 residues. V lost 3 bases and J lost 2, with 7 bases in between. CDR3 region: CASSFEGNYGYTF. Here the CDR3 DNA reads TGTGCCAGCAGTTTCGAGGGGAACTATGGCTACACCTTC.